This is a list of T cell receptor beta chains from one sample in a study of blood T cell repertoires in COVID-19. Profiled with immunoSEQ multiplex PCR; TCRdb holds only in-frame clones, not every one. The sample holds 250,000 to 300,000 clones, approximately 83% seen once. Sequenced: PBMCs or T cells enriched from blood (not recorded which). Receptors were obtained from a man aged 45-60 years who had recovered from COVID-19. CDR3s include the opening cysteine and the closing phenylalanine or tryptophan.

TRBV7-9	TRBJ2-1	CASSSGQYNEQFF
TRBV18	TRBJ1-1	CASSRGDTEAFF
TRBV12-5	TRBJ2-7	CASGPSGSPYEQYF
TRBV24-1	TRBJ1-5	CATSEYDTGEKHF
TRBV5-1	TRBJ1-4	CASRQAFTNEKLFF
TRBV28	TRBJ1-2	CASGDRVDGYTF
TRBV27	TRBJ1-2	CASSINRETYGYTF
TRBV4-2	TRBJ2-3	CASSNVGQAGGPGADTQYF
TRBV10-3	TRBJ1-2	CAISDTGRTNYGYTF
TRBV7-9	TRBJ2-1	CASSAPLLGAPEQFF
TRBV7-8	TRBJ2-1	CASSPARSLAEGSYNEQFF
TRBV3-1/TRBV3-2	TRBJ1-2	CASSLTGGYQFGYTF
TRBV7-9	TRBJ2-1	CASSFAGGRSYNEQFF
TRBV9	TRBJ1-1	CASSVGASGPNTEAFF
TRBV5-5	TRBJ1-1	CASSFTGHTEAFF
TRBV5-6	TRBJ2-7	CASSLNINYEQYF
TRBV5-6	TRBJ2-7	CASRTRQSYEQYF
TRBV9	TRBJ1-2	CASSVEGTNYGYTF
TRBV4-1	TRBJ1-2	CASSHSRLDRGNYGYTF
TRBV11-2	TRBJ2-2	CASSLTLNTGELFF
TRBV21-1	TRBJ1-1	CASSNPGGLSLMNTEAFF
TRBV28	TRBJ1-6	CASRTGPPLHF
TRBV7-7	TRBJ1-4	CASSLGQGVTEKLFF
TRBV12-3/TRBV12-4	TRBJ2-7	CASSAGVEQYF
TRBV21-1	TRBJ2-7	CASSKGGFGNYEQYF
TRBV11-2	TRBJ1-1	CASSSGQNMNTEAFF
TRBV5-1	TRBJ2-2	CASSNQARDIAGELFF
TRBV11-2	TRBJ2-1	CASSSGPINEQFF
TRBV12-3/TRBV12-4	TRBJ1-5	CASRGGNQPQHF
TRBV3-1/TRBV3-2	TRBJ2-5	CASSLAGGQETQYF
TRBV5-4	TRBJ2-5	CASSPLTSGGPGETQYF
TRBV29-1	TRBJ1-2	CSVEPTGGARGYTF
TRBV4-1	TRBJ2-5	CASSHNTGSETQYF